Presented here are 7 T cell receptor beta chains from one specimen sequenced in a study of regulatory T cells in long-lasting Graves disease. This sample's time point: persistent/refractory GD, antithyroid drugs over 5 years with positive TRAb. Researchers made the TCR library from RNA that was extracted from PBMCs. With iRepertoire HTBI primers and Arm-PCR of CDR3 regions, TCR beta libraries were built. In TCRdb, the multiplex PCR reads were re-called with MiXCR into one record per CDR3 protein. This table holds 500,000 to 700,000 distinct CDR3 sequences, approximately 29% found once. Sequences were derived from peripheral blood mononuclear cells (PBMCs), sampled when the disease was refractory, from a patient treated with antithyroid drugs. The receptor source for this set is a female donor with Graves disease.

This clonotype was detected only a few times. The chain recombines TRBV6-1 with TRBJ1-2; D call uncertain. Per germline, CDR1 MNHNS and CDR2 SASEGT. The ends were cut back, 7 bases at V and 5 bases at J, with 17 bases in the middle. The CDR3 is 14 residues long. CDR3 sequence: CASIRSLWKYGYTF. CDR3 sequence (DNA): TGTGCCAGCATTAGGTCTCTCTGGAAATATGGCTACACCTTC.

The chain has TRBV19 and TRBJ1-2, with D unresolved. Trimming shortened V by 3 bases and J by 0 bases, and 17 bases separated the two germline ends. The CDR3 sequence is 17 residues long. CDR1 is LNHDA, CDR2 SQIVND, per germline (reference sequence). The CDR3: CASSMWEGRRANYGYTF. The CDR3 coding sequence is TGTGCCAGTAGTATGTGGGAGGGAAGGAGAGCTAACTATGGCTACACCTTC.

A note on this clonotype: Given a much more abundant clone one base away, this may be a read error. The gene calls are TRBV28 and TRBJ1-2; D might be TRBD1 (6 bases). This CDR3 has 12 residues. CDR1 and CDR2 from the germline V gene are MDHEN and SYDVKM. The CDR3, as DNA: TGTGCCAGCAGTTACAGGGTGGAAGGCTACGCCTTC. Residues: CASSYRVEGYAF.

This clonotype came up many times. V usage is TRBV12-3 or TRBV12-4 and J usage is TRBJ2-7, with TRBD2 identical over 9 bases. The CDR3 spans 14 residues. V lost 7 bases to trimming and J lost 2 bases; unmatched junction nucleotides: 6. CDR3 DNA: TGTGCCAGCAATAGCGGGAGAGGGGCCTACGAGCAGTACTTC. Translation: CASNSGRGAYEQYF.

V is TRBV6-2 or TRBV6-3 and J is TRBJ1-5; 7 bases agree with TRBD1. The CDR3 has 16 amino acids. Germline CDR1 reads MNHEY; CDR2 reads SVGEGT. V was clipped by 5 bases and J by 4 bases; unmatched bases: 11. CDR3 sequence: CASSEGGQLLNQPQHF. CDR3 DNA: TGTGCCAGCAGTGAAGGGGGCCAGCTTCTTAATCAGCCCCAGCATTTT.

The chain uses TRBV7-9 and TRBJ1-1, with D unresolved. The CDR3 runs to 15 residues. V lost 7 bases, J lost 4 bases, and 19 bases lay in between. Germline values: CDR1 SEHNR, CDR2 FQNEAQ (reference sequence). Written as DNA, the CDR3 is TGTGCCAGCAATGTCCGTCAGGCCTTGGTCACTGAAGCTTTCTTT. Its protein is CASNVRQALVTEAFF.

The rearrangement joins TRBV30 to TRBJ2-7; 9 nucleotides align to TRBD1. This CDR3 contains 12 residues. From germline, CDR1 is GTSNPN and CDR2 SVGIG (reference sequence). V shed 5 bases, J shed 7 bases, and the junction held 6 bases outside the gene matches. This chain's CDR3 is CAWGTGLWEQYF. In DNA form, the CDR3 reads TGTGCCTGGGGGACAGGGCTATGGGAGCAGTACTTC.